Below, 20 T cell receptor beta chains from the same sample are listed, as sequenced in a study of T cell responses to AZD1222 COVID-19 vaccine. Assay used: immunoSEQ multiplex PCR; TCRdb lists only in-frame clones, some missing. This sample carries about 97,000 clones, about 89% of them seen once, and the ten largest clones take 6.5% to 8%. Sequencing used peripheral blood, obtained on day 0 of AZD1222 vaccination. The source is an adult in good health.

V usage is TRBV9 and J usage is TRBJ1-2; 8 nucleotides match TRBD1. The CDR3 length is 16 residues. The germline V gene encodes CDR1 SGDLS and CDR2 YYNGEE. Unmatched junction bases numbered 14, after V lost 4 bases and J lost 6 bases. CDR3: CASSPDPRQGSNGYTF. The CDR3 bases are TGTGCCAGCAGCCCCGATCCAAGACAGGGGAGTAATGGCTACACCTTC.

This chain uses TRBV4-3 with TRBJ2-3, with D maybe TRBD2 (5 bases). Germline V CDR1 and CDR2: LGHNA, YSLEER. This CDR3 is built from 15 residues. The V gene lost 0 bases and the J gene lost 2 bases, with 9 bases spanning the gap. CDR3 in DNA: TGCGCCAGCAGCCAAGATCCGGGATCCACAGATACGCAGTATTTT. Encoded protein: CASSQDPGSTDTQYF.

The chain is built from TRBV7-6 and TRBJ2-2; 8 nucleotides line up with TRBD1. Germline values: CDR1 SGHVS, CDR2 FNYEAQ. This CDR3 is built from 17 residues. Trimming cost V 1 base and J 5 bases; bases outside gene matches: 9. CDR3 sequence: CASSLVLGTGRTGELFF. The CDR3 DNA follows: TGTGCCAGCAGCTTAGTGCTCGGGACAGGTCGGACCGGGGAGCTGTTTTTT.

This clone was seen a few times. V gene TRBV2 combines with J gene TRBJ2-1; D ambiguous. Germline CDR1 is SNHLY and CDR2 is FYNNEI. The germline V and J ends were trimmed by 7 bases and 4 bases, with 11 bases remaining between them. This CDR3 comprises 13 residues. The DNA for the CDR3 is TGTGCCAGCATCCTGGCGAGGTACAATGAGCAGTTCTTC. This sequence encodes CASILARYNEQFF.

V and J are TRBV4-3 and TRBJ1-4, with unresolved D. CDR3 length equals 13 residues. In germline, CDR1 is LGHNA, CDR2 YSLEER. Between the trimmed V and J ends, which lost 0 bases and 14 bases, there was a span of 13 bases. The CDR3 spells CASSQDGRAPLFF. Written as DNA, the CDR3 is TGCGCCAGCAGCCAAGATGGTAGAGCGCCCCTGTTTTTT.

This chain links TRBV19 with TRBJ2-2; TRBD1 is a possible D gene (6 bases). This CDR3 region has 15 residues. Germline V lookup: CDR1 LNHDA, CDR2 SQIVND (reference sequence). The ends were cut back, 4 bases at V and 4 bases at J, with 13 bases in the middle. CDR3 loop: CASSNPGTSTGELFF. Here the CDR3 DNA reads TGTGCCAGTAGTAACCCTGGGACAAGCACCGGGGAGCTGTTTTTT.

This chain connects TRBV18 to TRBJ2-1; D remains ambiguous. This CDR3 spans 16 amino acids. Germline-derived CDR1 and CDR2 are KGHSH and LQKENI. V was pared by 2 bases and J by 5 bases, with 16 bases between. The chain's CDR3 is CASSPDRNWLNNEQFF. Here the CDR3 DNA reads TGTGCCAGCTCACCAGACCGGAACTGGCTCAACAATGAGCAGTTCTTC. The full variable domain, its missing parts supplied by reference TRBV18 and TRBJ2-1, is NAGVMQNPRHLVRRRGQEARLRCSPMKGHSHVYWYRQLPEEGLKFMVYLQKENIIDESGMPKERFSAEFPKEGPSILRIQQVVRGDSAAYFCASSPDRNWLNNEQFFGPGTRLTVL.

The CDR3 loop is CASSPGVGDQPQHF. CDR3 DNA: TGTGCCAGCTCCCCAGGGGTAGGCGATCAGCCCCAGCATTTT. The V gene is TRBV18, the J gene TRBJ1-5; TRBD1 is a possible D gene (6 bases). Trimming left V 6 bases short and J 5 bases short, with 14 bases between. Germline V CDR1 and CDR2: KGHSH, LQKENI. The CDR3 totals 14 residues.

This chain uses TRBV6-5 with TRBJ1-1; 9 bases agree with TRBD1. This CDR3 has 16 amino acids. The germline V gene encodes CDR1 MNHEY and CDR2 SVGAGI. V dropped 2 bases and J dropped 5; count of bases not matched to a gene: 9. The CDR3: CASSYRQGVVETEAFF. CDR3 nucleotides: TGTGCCAGCAGTTACAGACAGGGGGTGGTCGAAACTGAAGCTTTCTTT.

The chain employs TRBV15 and TRBJ2-7, with 8 bases aligning to TRBD2. CDR1 is LNHNV, CDR2 YYDKDF, per germline (reference sequence). The CDR3 covers 17 residues. V gave up 3 bases and J gave up 0 bases; unmatched junction bases: 10. CDR3 in DNA: TGTGCCACCAGCAGGAGGGGTAGCGGGATTAGCTCCTACGAGCAGTACTTC. Residues: CATSRRGSGISSYEQYF.

This rearrangement joins TRBV29-1 to TRBJ2-1, with 7 bases lining up with TRBD2. V dropped 7 bases and J dropped 3; count of bases not matched to a gene: 12. CDR1 and CDR2 from the germline V gene are SQVTM and ANQGSEA. This CDR3 is built from 15 residues. CDR3: CSDPSGTMIYNEQFF. In DNA, the CDR3 is TGCAGCGACCCCTCCGGGACTATGATCTACAATGAGCAGTTCTTC.

The chain recombines TRBV7-8 with TRBJ1-2, with 7 bases matching TRBD1. This CDR3 comprises 17 residues. With 2 bases clipped from V and 4 bases from J, the junction kept 13 bases outside the gene matches. Germline CDR1 and CDR2: SGHVS and FQNEAQ. The CDR3 region is CASSLTPRDSHSYGYTF. The CDR3 DNA reads TGTGCCAGCAGCTTAACCCCCCGGGACAGCCACTCCTATGGCTACACCTTC.

The chain joins TRBV2 to TRBJ1-5, with D maybe TRBD1 (5 bases). Trimming took off 5 bases at V and 0 bases at J, with 11 bases between the two ends. CDR3 length equals 15 residues. The V gene's germline CDR1 is SNHLY and CDR2 FYNNEI. DNA of the CDR3: TGTGCCAGCAGTTTAGACAGCTATAGCAATCAGCCCCAGCATTTT. It encodes CASSLDSYSNQPQHF.

The chain has TRBV28 and TRBJ2-1; weak D call: TRBD2 (7 bases). V lost 8 bases and J lost 4, with 15 bases in between. This CDR3 comprises 14 residues. CDR1 and CDR2 from the germline V gene are MDHEN and SYDVKM. CDR3 nucleotide sequence: TGTGCCAGCGGAGGGGGGGTTAAGTACAATGAGCAGTTCTTC. It is translated as CASGGGVKYNEQFF.

The V and J genes are TRBV9 and TRBJ2-2; TRBD2 might be the D (5 bases). In germline, CDR1 is SGDLS, CDR2 YYNGEE. The V and J ends lost 3 bases and 0 bases respectively, with 12 bases between them. CDR3 length equals 16 residues. The CDR3: CASSGGTSANTGELFF. The CDR3 region has the DNA TGTGCCAGCAGCGGGGGTACTAGTGCGAACACCGGGGAGCTGTTTTTT. Full variable domain (outside the CDR3, taken from reference TRBV9 and TRBJ2-2): DSGVTQTPKHLITATGQRVTLRCSPRSGDLSVYWYQQSLDQGLQFLIQYYNGEERAKGNILERFSAQQFPDLHSELNLSSLELGDSALYFCASSGGTSANTGELFFGEGSRLTVL.

This rearrangement joins TRBV11-2 to TRBJ1-5, with D uncertain. The germline V gene has CDR1 SGHAT and CDR2 FQNNGV. The CDR3 sequence is 12 residues long. V was shortened by 8 bases and J by 5 bases, with 10 bases between the two germline ends. CDR3 coding DNA: TGTGCCAGCGGTAATGGGGATCAGCCCCAGCATTTT. Encoded protein: CASGNGDQPQHF.

CDR3 sequence (DNA): TGTGCCAGCAGTTACAGGACAGGGAAGACTGAAGCTTTCTTT. It yields the protein CASSYRTGKTEAFF. The chain has TRBV6-5 and TRBJ1-1, with TRBD1 matching over 8 bases. The CDR3 covers 14 residues. Germline V gene lookup returns CDR1 MNHEY and CDR2 SVGAGI. With 2 bases clipped from V and 5 bases from J, the junction kept 4 bases outside the gene matches.

V usage is TRBV7-9 and J usage is TRBJ2-2; TRBD1 matches at 7 bases. This CDR3 contains 15 residues. Germline values: CDR1 SEHNR, CDR2 FQNEAQ (reference sequence). The V segment lost 3 bases and the J segment 4 bases; nucleotides outside the gene matches: 5. This chain's CDR3 is CASSFEGASTGELFF. CDR3 nucleotides: TGTGCCAGCAGCTTTGAGGGGGCGAGCACCGGGGAGCTGTTTTTT.

The chain recombines TRBV5-1 with TRBJ2-7, with TRBD1 matching 8 bases. The ends lost 0 bases at V and 2 bases at J; junction bases unmatched: 4. Germline V gives CDR1 SGHRS, CDR2 YFSETQ. The CDR3 is made up of 15 amino acids. This CDR3 is CASSLEWDRPYEQYF. The CDR3 nucleotides are TGCGCCAGCAGCTTGGAATGGGACAGGCCCTACGAGCAGTACTTC.

The genes are TRBV5-4 and TRBJ2-3; 12 nucleotides agree with TRBD2. This CDR3 is built from 17 residues. CDR1 is SGHNT and CDR2 is YYREEE in the germline V gene (reference sequence). Trimming removed 4 bases from V and 4 bases from J; junction bases left unmatched: 10. Written as DNA, the CDR3 is TGTGCCAGCAGCCTGGGGGGGTCTAGCGGGAGGGCAGATACGCAGTATTTT. Its protein product is CASSLGGSSGRADTQYF.